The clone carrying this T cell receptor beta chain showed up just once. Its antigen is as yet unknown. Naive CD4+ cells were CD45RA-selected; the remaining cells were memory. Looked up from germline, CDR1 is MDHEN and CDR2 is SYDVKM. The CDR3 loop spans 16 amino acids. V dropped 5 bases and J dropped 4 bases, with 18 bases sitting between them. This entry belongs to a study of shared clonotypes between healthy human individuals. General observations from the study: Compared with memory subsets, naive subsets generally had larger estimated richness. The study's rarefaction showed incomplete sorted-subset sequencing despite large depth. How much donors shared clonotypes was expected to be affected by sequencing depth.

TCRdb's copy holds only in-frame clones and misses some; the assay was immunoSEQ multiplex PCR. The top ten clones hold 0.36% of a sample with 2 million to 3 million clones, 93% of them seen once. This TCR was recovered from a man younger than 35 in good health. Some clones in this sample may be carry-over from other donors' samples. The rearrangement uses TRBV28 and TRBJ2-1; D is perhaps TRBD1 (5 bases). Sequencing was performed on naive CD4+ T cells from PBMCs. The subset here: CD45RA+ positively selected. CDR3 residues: CASSGKQATAYNEQFF. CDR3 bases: TGTGCCAGCAGTGGAAAGCAGGCGACAGCGTACAATGAGCAGTTCTTC.